The rows below give T cell receptor beta chains drawn from one sample of a study of early T cells in non-severe SARS-CoV-2 infection. From the 5' RACE reads, TCRdb called clonotypes with MiXCR, one entry per CDR3 protein. The sample contains roughly 60,000 distinct CDR3 sequences, around 12% of which appear only once. Sequenced: whole blood. The receptors originated from an adult who was a healthcare worker with PCR-confirmed SARS-CoV-2 infection or an uninfected control (not recorded which). The CDR3 runs from the conserved cysteine through the conserved F or W.

V | CDR3
TRBV6-2/TRBV6-3 | CASSYSTEQYF
TRBV6-2/TRBV6-3 | CASSYGTQAEQFF
TRBV29-1 | CSVGTGGTDTQYF
TRBV5-1 | CASSLVRGLYEQYF
TRBV6-2/TRBV6-3 | CASRGTGRMNTEAFF
TRBV5-1 | CASRQGPVGQETQYF
TRBV7-9 | CASRLTKGSETQYF
TRBV7-2 | CASSLWTASTDTQYF
TRBV5-8 | CASSLDGASYNEQFF
TRBV5-1 | CASSLDRVFPGELFF
TRBV4-3 | CASSQGGSDTGELFF
TRBV4-1 | CASSWDRLYEQYF
TRBV20-1 | CSARAGVGVGELFF
TRBV20-1 | CSAKKRGSSYNEQFF
TRBV20-1 | CSARVDTNTEAFF
TRBV20-1 | CSAREPRGGSETQYF
TRBV11-3 | CASSSAGLAGGGELFF
TRBV5-1 | CASSRTEPNEQYF
TRBV28 | CASTLTSLSSYEQYF
TRBV19 | CASSTRQGENNVLTF
TRBV6-2/TRBV6-3 | CASSYSAAGVNTGELFF
TRBV5-1 | CASSFSSGVTYNEQFF
TRBV6-6 | CASSYSGQGGEQYF
TRBV4-3 | CASSQDYRGAHEKLFF
TRBV7-9 | CASSHDSTNQPQHF
TRBV30 | CAWSAGPLGSPLHF
TRBV9 | CASSVGVKYEQYF
TRBV7-6 | CVSSLGGDQPQHF
TRBV20-1 | CSASRVHASSHNEQFF
TRBV6-6 | CASSYGGGYTDTQYF
TRBV10-3 | CAISARPTSGASTDTQYF
TRBV20-1 | CSARGDRQLFGYEQYF
TRBV14 | CASSSMDTQYF
TRBV7-2 | CASSLENPTSGGATDTQYF
TRBV2 | CASSELMGLAGNEQFF
TRBV5-1 | CASSLSSGTGVYEQYF
TRBV4-2 | CASSQPQGANEQFF
TRBV7-9 | CASSLGRGGEKLFF
TRBV5-1 | CASSPGTGSASSYNEQFF
TRBV28 | CASSAELSGNTIYF
TRBV11-2 | CASSLSSGSSYNEQFF
TRBV29-1 | CSAEIGSGANVLTF
TRBV18 | CASSPDTNQPQHF
TRBV5-4 | CASSLPSRTANSGANVLTF
TRBV28 | CASSSLRGSSGNTIYF
TRBV11-2 | CASSPVAGAQPQHF
TRBV30 | CAWMRTGLQETQYF
TRBV5-5 | CASSFITGVGTEAFF
TRBV10-1 | CASSPGDKFTDTQYF
TRBV12-3/TRBV12-4 | CASSFGSLRGTEAFF
TRBV9 | CASSVGTGYLGGYTF
TRBV7-2 | CASRPTSGASYNEQFF
TRBV29-1 | CSVEVQPNQPQHF
TRBV7-2 | CASSYIDRETQYF
TRBV7-2 | CASSLAGTGNYEQYF
TRBV2 | CASSDLGTPLHF
TRBV12-3/TRBV12-4 | CASSFPQGGNEQFF
TRBV20-1 | CSARDAGTQETQYF
TRBV28 | CASSPSRQNQHF
TRBV7-9 | CASSFSGREDEQYF